The sequence of this TCR beta chain was determined in a study of T cell changes during pregnancy in multiple sclerosis. Germline CDR1 is SGHTA and CDR2 is FQGTGA. The length of the CDR3 is 15 residues. The J segment lost 4 bases and the V segment lost 5 bases, leaving 4 bases of the junction unmatched. Sequenced by immunoSEQ multiplex PCR; TCRdb stores in-frame clones only, minus some. Among more than 80,000 clones listed, over 80% were seen once. V and J are TRBV7-3 and TRBJ2-2, with TRBD2 identical over 10 bases. The sequencing used PBMCs, collected in the first trimester of pregnancy. This sequence originates from a female donor in good health, serving as a control in a pregnancy study. Some clones in this sample may be carry-over from other donors' samples. The CDR3 nucleotides are TGTGCCAGCAGCCCTAGCGGGAGCGGCACCGGGGAGCTGTTTTTT. Its protein product is CASSPSGSGTGELFF.